These T cell receptor beta chains were read from a single sample in a study of memory B cells and T cells in multiple sclerosis. Measured with immunoSEQ multiplex PCR; TCRdb has only the in-frame clones, and not every one. The table includes fewer than 15,000 clones, almost 85% detected once. Their cognate antigens are unknown. The sample taken for sequencing was PBMCs from blood kept in culture. Receptors originate from a human donor with multiple sclerosis. Both conserved end residues are part of each CDR3. The D gene is left open where the match is weak. Rows may omit the clone size; those that give it use once, few, many or a size class.

few	NA	TRBV21-1	TRBJ1-6	TGTGCCAGCAGCAGCCTGGACGGACGGGCCTCACCCCTCCACTTT	CASSSLDGRASPLHF
NA	NA	TRBV29-1	TRBJ2-5	TGCAGCGTTGACAGAAGCCAAGAGACCCAGTACTTC	CSVDRSQETQYF
NA	NA	TRBV19	TRBJ2-2	TGTGCCAGTAGTATCCCAACTTTTAGCAGCACCGGGGAGCTGTTTTTT	CASSIPTFSSTGELFF
NA	NA	TRBV6-5	TRBJ2-7	TGTGCCAGCAGTTATCGAGTAACGTACGAGCAGTACTTC	CASSYRVTYEQYF
few	NA	TRBV14	TRBJ1-2	TGTGCCAGCAGCCAAAGGCAGGGAAAGGCGGACTATGGCTACACCTTC	CASSQRQGKADYGYTF
NA	TRBD1	TRBV25-1	TRBJ1-2	TGTGCCAGCAGTGAATATTTCGACCGACAGCTCCCAGGGGGGGGCTACACCTTC	CASSEYFDRQLPGGGYTF
NA	TRBD2	TRBV15	TRBJ2-3	TGTGCCACCAGCCCCCGTCGGGGGGGGGCCACAACAGATACGCAGTATTTT	CATSPRRGGATTDTQYF
few	NA	TRBV4-2	TRBJ2-7	TGTGCCAGCAGCCAAAACAGGGACGAGCAGTACTTC	CASSQNRDEQYF
NA	NA	TRBV9	TRBJ1-4	TGTGCCAGCAGCGTAGGCGGCGGGGGGGGAGAAAAACTGTTTTTT	CASSVGGGGGEKLFF
NA	TRBD1	TRBV13	TRBJ2-3	TGTGCCAGCAGCTCGACAGGGGGGTTCACAGATACGCAGTATTTT	CASSSTGGFTDTQYF
NA	NA	TRBV11-3	TRBJ2-5	TGTGCCAGCAGCCCCGACCTACGGGGAGAGACCCAGTACTTC	CASSPDLRGETQYF
NA	NA	TRBV25-1	TRBJ1-4	TGTGCCAGCAGTGCCGGGGCAACTAATGAAAAACTGTTTTTT	CASSAGATNEKLFF
once	NA	TRBV27	TRBJ2-2	TGTGCCAGCAGTTTAAGTGTCGGGGAGCTGTTTTTT	CASSLSVGELFF